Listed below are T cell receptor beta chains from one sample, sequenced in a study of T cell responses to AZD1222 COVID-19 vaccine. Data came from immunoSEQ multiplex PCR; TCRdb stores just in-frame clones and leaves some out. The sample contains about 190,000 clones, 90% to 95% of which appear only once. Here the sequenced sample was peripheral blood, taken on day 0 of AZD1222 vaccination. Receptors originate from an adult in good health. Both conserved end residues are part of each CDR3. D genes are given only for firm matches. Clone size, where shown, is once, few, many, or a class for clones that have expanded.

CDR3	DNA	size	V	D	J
CASSTPLLRTGSDEQYF	TGTGCCAGCAGTACCCCCCTCCTGCGTACAGGGTCTGACGAGCAGTACTTC	-	TRBV28	-	TRBJ2-7
CASSEGASGPSSYNEQFF	TGCGCCAGCAGTGAGGGTGCTAGCGGGCCTAGCTCCTACAATGAGCAGTTCTTC	-	TRBV10-2	TRBD2	TRBJ2-1
CASSKTGEPYNEQFF	TGTGCCAGCAGCAAGACAGGGGAGCCCTACAATGAGCAGTTCTTC	-	TRBV2	TRBD1	TRBJ2-1
CASSGGRRGYGANVLTF	TGTGCCAGCTCTGGGGGTCGAAGGGGGTATGGGGCCAACGTCCTGACTTTC	-	TRBV25-1	-	TRBJ2-6
CASSVDGGGYGYTF	TGTGCCAGCAGCGTAGATGGAGGGGGCTATGGCTACACCTTC	-	TRBV9	-	TRBJ1-2
CASSLQRGTDTQYF	TGTGCCAGCAGCTTGCAACGAGGCACAGATACGCAGTATTTT	once	TRBV5-4	-	TRBJ2-3
CASSPAQGRNTEAFF	TGTGCCAGCTCACCAGCGCAGGGGAGGAACACTGAAGCTTTCTTT	-	TRBV18	-	TRBJ1-1
CATSRAGTSGYEQYF	TGTGCCACCAGCAGAGCCGGGACTAGCGGCTACGAGCAGTACTTC	-	TRBV15	TRBD2	TRBJ2-7
CASSLTFLAGGTDTQYF	TGTGCCAGCAGCTTAACCTTCCTAGCGGGAGGTACAGATACGCAGTATTTT	-	TRBV11-2	TRBD2	TRBJ2-3
CASSLAPRAGELFF	TGTGCCAGCAGCTTAGCCCCGAGGGCCGGGGAGCTGTTTTTT	-	TRBV7-3	-	TRBJ2-2
CASSLGGTAANEKLFF	TGCGCCAGCAGCTTGGGGGGGACAGCGGCTAATGAAAAACTGTTTTTT	-	TRBV5-1	TRBD1	TRBJ1-4
CASSAGLAGRYEQYF	TGTGCCAGCAGCGCAGGGCTAGCGGGACGATACGAGCAGTACTTC	few	TRBV7-9	TRBD2	TRBJ2-7
CASSFGQTNYEQYF	TGTGCCAGCAGCTTCGGACAGACGAACTACGAGCAGTACTTC	-	TRBV5-4	-	TRBJ2-7
CASSLYRSNEKLFF	TGCGCCAGCAGTCTGTACAGATCAAATGAAAAACTGTTTTTT	-	TRBV23-1	-	TRBJ1-4
CATSRDPATNEKLFF	TGTGCCACCAGCAGAGACCCGGCAACTAATGAAAAACTGTTTTTT	-	TRBV15	-	TRBJ1-4
CASGDRGTSNTGELFF	TGTGCCAGCGGGGACAGGGGGACGTCGAACACCGGGGAGCTGTTTTTT	-	TRBV27	TRBD1	TRBJ2-2
CASSLTPGFYNEQFF	TGTGCCAGCAGCTTAACCCCAGGCTTCTACAATGAGCAGTTCTTC	-	TRBV11-2	-	TRBJ2-1
CASSFEYYNSPLHF	TGCGCCAGCAGCTTTGAGTACTATAATTCACCCCTCCACTTT	-	TRBV5-1	-	TRBJ1-6
CASSQDSRLGIGELFF	TGTGCCAGCAGCCAAGATTCAAGGCTAGGAATCGGGGAGCTGTTTTTT	-	TRBV14	-	TRBJ2-2
CASSHPQGRTSGRDISTGELFF	TGTGCCAGCAGCCACCCCCAGGGCCGGACTAGCGGGAGGGATATCTCCACCGGGGAGCTGTTTTTT	once	TRBV3-1/TRBV3-2	TRBD2	TRBJ2-2
CASSVGLSQGLLNTIYF	TGTGCCAGCAGCGTAGGTCTATCGCAGGGACTATTAAACACCATATATTTT	-	TRBV9	-	TRBJ1-3
CASSSTTGFGELFF	TGTGCCAGCAGCAGCACCACGGGTTTTGGGGAGCTGTTTTTT	-	TRBV6-4	-	TRBJ2-2
CASSDPSPPGELFF	TGTGCCAGCAGTGACCCCAGTCCGCCCGGGGAGCTGTTTTTT	-	TRBV2	-	TRBJ2-2
CASSLVGMNTEAFF	TGTGCCAGCAGTTTAGTCGGGATGAACACTGAAGCTTTCTTT	-	TRBV28	-	TRBJ1-1
CASSRNGQGFSYEQYF	TGCGCCAGCAGCCGGAATGGACAGGGATTCTCCTACGAGCAGTACTTC	-	TRBV5-1	TRBD1	TRBJ2-7
CASATGGLHEQYF	TGTGCCAGCGCCACAGGGGGCTTACACGAGCAGTACTTC	once	TRBV28	TRBD1	TRBJ2-7
CASSLALGQLNTEAFF	TGTGCCAGCAGCTTAGCATTGGGGCAGTTGAACACTGAAGCTTTCTTT	-	TRBV11-2	-	TRBJ1-1
CASRHRDRGRTEAFF	TGTGCCAGCAGGCACAGGGACAGGGGCAGGACTGAAGCTTTCTTT	-	TRBV7-9	TRBD1	TRBJ1-1
CASSQVFAGSSTDTQYF	TGTGCCAGCAGCCAAGTATTTGCGGGTAGTAGTACAGATACGCAGTATTTT	-	TRBV3-1/TRBV3-2	-	TRBJ2-3
CASSAGQGFGNTIYF	TGTGCCAGCAGCGCGGGACAGGGCTTTGGAAACACCATATATTTT	-	TRBV5-4	TRBD1	TRBJ1-3
CASSERGGGGGSGNTIYF	TGTGCCAGCAGTGAAAGGGGCGGTGGAGGGGGATCTGGAAACACCATATATTTT	-	TRBV2	-	TRBJ1-3
CAIRQGRVNYGYTF	TGTGCCATCCGACAGGGGCGGGTTAACTATGGCTACACCTTC	-	TRBV28	TRBD1	TRBJ1-2
CASFAGVNEKLFF	TGTGCCAGCTTCGCAGGGGTTAATGAAAAACTGTTTTTT	once	TRBV12-3/TRBV12-4	-	TRBJ1-4
CASSETGGRNEQFF	TGTGCCAGCAGTGAAACGGGAGGGCGAAATGAGCAGTTCTTC	-	TRBV2	TRBD2	TRBJ2-1
CASSPSGAYNEQFF	TGTGCCAGCAGCCCCTCAGGGGCCTACAATGAGCAGTTCTTC	once	TRBV9	-	TRBJ2-1
CASSQPPSGSVHEQFF	TGTGCCAGCAGCCAACCTCCTAGCGGGAGTGTTCATGAGCAGTTCTTC	-	TRBV28	TRBD2	TRBJ2-1
CASSLGRTEAFF	TGTGCCAGCAGCTTAGGGCGCACTGAAGCTTTCTTT	-	TRBV7-9	-	TRBJ1-1
CASRVTSGSGEQFF	TGTGCCAGCAGGGTGACTAGCGGGAGCGGTGAGCAGTTCTTC	once	TRBV27	TRBD2	TRBJ2-1
CASSRGDRATNEKLFF	TGTGCCAGCAGCCGGGGGGACAGGGCAACTAATGAAAAACTGTTTTTT	-	TRBV7-9	TRBD1	TRBJ1-4
CAWRPDSNSPLHF	TGTGCCTGGAGACCGGACAGTAATTCACCCCTCCACTTT	-	TRBV30	-	TRBJ1-6
CATAQQETQYF	TGTGCCACCGCTCAGCAAGAGACCCAGTACTTC	once	TRBV24-1	-	TRBJ2-5
CASSQGDRARGFYGYTF	TGTGCCAGCAGCCAAGGGGACAGGGCCAGGGGCTTTTATGGCTACACCTTC	few	TRBV3-1/TRBV3-2	TRBD1	TRBJ1-2
CSAAGEAVAEAFF	TGCAGCGCCGCCGGGGAGGCGGTGGCTGAAGCTTTCTTT	-	TRBV29-1	-	TRBJ1-1
CASSQRGAGELFF	TGTGCCAGCAGCCAAAGGGGGGCCGGGGAGCTGTTTTTT	-	TRBV14	-	TRBJ2-2
CSASRRATEKLFF	TGCAGTGCTAGTCGTAGGGCGACTGAAAAACTGTTTTTT	-	TRBV20-1	-	TRBJ1-4
CASSDSNGREQFF	TGTGCCAGCAGTGACTCTAACGGACGGGAGCAGTTCTTC	-	TRBV6-4	-	TRBJ2-1
CAISEDIVRSPLHF	TGTGCCATCAGTGAAGACATAGTCCGGTCACCCCTCCACTTT	-	TRBV10-3	-	TRBJ1-6
CAWSPRGDYGYTF	TGTGCCTGGAGTCCCAGGGGTGACTATGGCTACACCTTC	-	TRBV30	-	TRBJ1-2
CASSKDGSSTDTQYF	TGCGCCAGCAGCAAGGACGGTTCTAGCACAGATACGCAGTATTTT	-	TRBV4-3	-	TRBJ2-3
CASSPSGGTEAFF	TGTGCCAGCTCACCTAGCGGGGGCACTGAAGCTTTCTTT	-	TRBV18	-	TRBJ1-1
CASSFGTGYNSPLHF	TGTGCCAGCAGCTTTGGGACAGGTTATAATTCACCCCTCCACTTT	-	TRBV28	TRBD1	TRBJ1-6
CASSHLGQNTGELFF	TGTGCCAGCAGCCATCTCGGACAAAACACCGGGGAGCTGTTTTTT	-	TRBV14	-	TRBJ2-2
CASSLAAGVEQFF	TGCGCCAGCAGCTTGGCCGCGGGGGTGGAACAGTTCTTC	-	TRBV5-1	TRBD2	TRBJ2-1
CASSNRGSENEKLFF	TGTGCCAGCAGCAATCGGGGCAGCGAAAATGAAAAACTGTTTTTT	-	TRBV7-2	-	TRBJ1-4
CASSQVVGQGASRAFF	TGTGCCAGCAGCCAAGTTGTCGGGCAGGGGGCGTCTAGGGCTTTCTTT	-	TRBV14	TRBD1	TRBJ1-1
CASSRLVGTEAFF	TGTGCCAGTAGTCGCCTGGTCGGCACTGAAGCTTTCTTT	-	TRBV19	-	TRBJ1-1
CASMGTKETQYF	TGCGCCAGCATGGGGACCAAAGAGACCCAGTACTTC	-	TRBV5-1	-	TRBJ2-5